This T cell receptor (beta chain) was found in a study of blood T cell repertoires in COVID-19. The wider study: COVID-19 samples collected from the United States, Italy and Spain covered acute and convalescent phases. The analysed material was cDNA or gDNA that came from T cells, B-cell-depleted T cells, or PBMCs.

Losses at the gene ends were 0 bases for V and 3 bases for J; bases not matched to a gene: 0. CDR1 and CDR2 (germline): SGDLS, YYNGEE. The CDR3 covers 15 residues. Authors' analysis steps: Amplification with reference gene primers provided the estimates of nucleated cell counts. The repertoire was sequenced with immunoSEQ multiplex PCR; TCRdb's copy has only in-frame clones and lacks some. The DNA gave D and trimming, while V, J and clone size come from that table. Here the sample spans 200,000 to 300,000 clones, about 83% being singletons. This sequence originates from a woman aged 40 to 50 who had recovered from COVID-19. Sequencing used peripheral blood. The rearrangement joins TRBV9 to TRBJ1-5; 10 bases map to TRBD1. The CDR3 loop is CASSVGQGANQPQHF. The CDR3 DNA is TGTGCCAGCAGCGTAGGACAGGGGGCCAATCAGCCCCAGCATTTT. The entire variable domain, with the rest obtained from reference TRBV9 and TRBJ1-5, is as follows: DSGVTQTPKHLITATGQRVTLRCSPRSGDLSVYWYQQSLDQGLQFLIQYYNGEERAKGNILERFSAQQFPDLHSELNLSSLELGDSALYFCASSVGQGANQPQHFGDGTRLSIL.